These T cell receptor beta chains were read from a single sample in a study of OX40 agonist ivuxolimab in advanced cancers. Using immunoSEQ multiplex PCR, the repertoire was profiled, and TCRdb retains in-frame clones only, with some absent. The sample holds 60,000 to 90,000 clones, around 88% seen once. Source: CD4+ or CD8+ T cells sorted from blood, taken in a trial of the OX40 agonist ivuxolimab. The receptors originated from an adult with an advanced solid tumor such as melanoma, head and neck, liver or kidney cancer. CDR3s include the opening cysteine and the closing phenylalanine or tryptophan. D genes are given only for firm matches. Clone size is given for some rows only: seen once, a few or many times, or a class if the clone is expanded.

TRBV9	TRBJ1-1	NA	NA	TGTGCCAGCAGCGTCGCTGGAGGGAATGCTTTCTTT	CASSVAGGNAFF
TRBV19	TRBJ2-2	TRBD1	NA	TGTGCCAGTAGTATTTCGACAGGGGCGAACACCGGGGAGCTGTTTTTT	CASSISTGANTGELFF
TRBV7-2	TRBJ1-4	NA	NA	TGTGCCAGCAGCTTAGGGGCCCGAGGGGAAAAACTGTTTTTT	CASSLGARGEKLFF
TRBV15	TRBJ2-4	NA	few	TGTGCCACCAGCAAAGCAGGGTCTTTGGAAAACATTCAGTACTTC	CATSKAGSLENIQYF
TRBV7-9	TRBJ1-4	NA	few	TGTGCCAGCAGCTTCGGTGAAAAACTGTTTTTT	CASSFGEKLFF
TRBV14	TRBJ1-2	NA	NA	TGTGCCAGCACCAACACACGAGATGGCTACACCTTC	CASTNTRDGYTF
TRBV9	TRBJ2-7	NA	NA	TGTGCCAGCAGCGAGGGACTTACCTCTAAGACCTACGAGCAGTACTTC	CASSEGLTSKTYEQYF
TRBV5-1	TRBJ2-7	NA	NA	TGCGCCAGCAGCTGGACGGGACGGACATCCTACGAGCAGTACTTC	CASSWTGRTSYEQYF
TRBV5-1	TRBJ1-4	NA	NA	TGCGCCAGCAGTGAGGGGCAGAATGAAAAACTGTTTTTT	CASSEGQNEKLFF
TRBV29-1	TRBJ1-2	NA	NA	TGCAGCGTTTCGACAGGAAATGGCTACACCTTC	CSVSTGNGYTF
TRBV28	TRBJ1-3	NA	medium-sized	TGTGCCAGCATCGGACGGACTAACTCTGGAAACACCATATATTTT	CASIGRTNSGNTIYF
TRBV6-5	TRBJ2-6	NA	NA	TGTGCCAGCAGTTACTCCCTCCAGTCTGGGGCCAACGTCCTGACTTTC	CASSYSLQSGANVLTF
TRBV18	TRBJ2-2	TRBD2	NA	TGTGCCAGCTCAGCGGGGGGCCGAAACACCGGGGAGCTGTTTTTT	CASSAGGRNTGELFF
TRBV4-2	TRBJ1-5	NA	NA	TGTGCCAGCAGCCAAGATGTCAGCGGGAATAGCAATCAGCCCCAGCATTTT	CASSQDVSGNSNQPQHF
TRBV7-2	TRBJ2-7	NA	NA	TGTGCCAGCAGTTACGACTACCTCGGGGAGCAGTACTTC	CASSYDYLGEQYF
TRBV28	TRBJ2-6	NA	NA	TGTGCCAGCGGCGACGGGACGCCCAACGTCCTGACTTTC	CASGDGTPNVLTF
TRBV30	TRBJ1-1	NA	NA	TGTGCCTGGAAAGTGGGCATGGTTGGCACTGAAGCTTTCTTT	CAWKVGMVGTEAFF
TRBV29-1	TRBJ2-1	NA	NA	TGCAGCGTTGAAGAAGTGGCGGGTGAGCAGTTCTTC	CSVEEVAGEQFF
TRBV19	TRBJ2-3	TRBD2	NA	TGTGCCAGTAGTACTAGCGGGATTGGCATTGGTACGCAGTATTTT	CASSTSGIGIGTQYF
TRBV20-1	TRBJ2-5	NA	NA	TGCAGTGCTAGGTATCAAGAGACCCAGTACTTC	CSARYQETQYF
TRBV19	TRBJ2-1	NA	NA	TGTGCCAGTAGTATAAGTGGGGGATATGGCGGCGGGGCGTACAATGAGCAGTTCTTC	CASSISGGYGGGAYNEQFF
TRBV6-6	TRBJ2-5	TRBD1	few	TGTGCCAGCAGTAACAGGGGTACGGGGCAAGAGACCCAGTACTTC	CASSNRGTGQETQYF
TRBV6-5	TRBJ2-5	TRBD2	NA	TGTGCCAGCAGGGTGACTAGCACCGGAGGGACCCAGTACTTC	CASRVTSTGGTQYF
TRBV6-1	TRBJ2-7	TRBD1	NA	TGTGCCAGCAGTCTCCGGGACAGCCCCTCTTACGAGCAGTACTTC	CASSLRDSPSYEQYF
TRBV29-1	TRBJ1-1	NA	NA	TGCAGCGCCAGACAGGATGAGAACACTGAAGCTTTCTTT	CSARQDENTEAFF
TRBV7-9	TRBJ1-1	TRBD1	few	TGTGCCAGCACCCTCTTGGGACAGGGTTTACTAAATGGGGACACTGAAGCTTTCTTT	CASTLLGQGLLNGDTEAFF
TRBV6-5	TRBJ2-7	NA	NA	TGTGCCAGCAGTTATAGTCAGGATCCCTACGAGCAGTACTTC	CASSYSQDPYEQYF
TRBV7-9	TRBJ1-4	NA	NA	TGTGCCAGCAGCTTTCAATTGAGGCGAGGGATTAATGAAAAACTGTTTTTT	CASSFQLRRGINEKLFF
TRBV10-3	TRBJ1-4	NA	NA	TGTGCCATCAGTGAGGAGTCTAATGAAAAACTGTTTTTT	CAISEESNEKLFF
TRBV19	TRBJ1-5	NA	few	TGTGCCAGTAGTCCTGTGGGGGATCAACAGCCCCAGCATTTT	CASSPVGDQQPQHF
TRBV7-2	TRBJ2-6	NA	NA	TGTGCCAGCAGCTTAGACCTTTCTGGGGCCAACGTCCTGACTTTC	CASSLDLSGANVLTF
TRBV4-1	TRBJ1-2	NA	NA	TGCGCCAGCAGCCTTCAATACACCGAAAACGGGGGCTACACCTTC	CASSLQYTENGGYTF
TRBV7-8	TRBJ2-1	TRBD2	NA	TGTGCCAGCAGCTTAGTGGCTAGCGGGGGGGCCCCGCCTTACAATGAGCAGTTCTTC	CASSLVASGGAPPYNEQFF
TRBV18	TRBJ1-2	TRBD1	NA	TGTGCCAGCTCACCGGGACAGGGGGAGTATGGCTACACCTTC	CASSPGQGEYGYTF
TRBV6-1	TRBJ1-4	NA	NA	TGTGCCAGCAGTGAAGCTCGGGGAAGTAATGAAAAACTGTTTTTT	CASSEARGSNEKLFF
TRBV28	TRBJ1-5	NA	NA	TGTGCCAGCAGTTTAGCGCCGGGGGCAGAGCCCCAGCATTTT	CASSLAPGAEPQHF